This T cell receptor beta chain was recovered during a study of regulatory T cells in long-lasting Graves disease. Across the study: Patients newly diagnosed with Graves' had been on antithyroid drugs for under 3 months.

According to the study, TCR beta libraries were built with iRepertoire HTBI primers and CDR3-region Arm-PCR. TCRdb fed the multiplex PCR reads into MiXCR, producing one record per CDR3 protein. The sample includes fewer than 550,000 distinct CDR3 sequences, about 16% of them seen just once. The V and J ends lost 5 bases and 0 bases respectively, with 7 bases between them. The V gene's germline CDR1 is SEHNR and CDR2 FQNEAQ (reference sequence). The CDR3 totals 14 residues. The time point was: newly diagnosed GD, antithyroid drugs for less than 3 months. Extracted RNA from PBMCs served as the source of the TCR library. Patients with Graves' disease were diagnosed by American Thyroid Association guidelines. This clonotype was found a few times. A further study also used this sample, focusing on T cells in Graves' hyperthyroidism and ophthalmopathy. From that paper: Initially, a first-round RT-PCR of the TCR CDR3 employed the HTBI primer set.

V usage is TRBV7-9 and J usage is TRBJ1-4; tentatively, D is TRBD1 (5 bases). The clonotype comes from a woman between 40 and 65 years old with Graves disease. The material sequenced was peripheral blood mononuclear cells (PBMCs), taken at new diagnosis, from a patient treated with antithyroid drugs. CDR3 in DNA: TGTGCCAGCAGCATGGACACAACTAATGAAAAACTGTTTTTT. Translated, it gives CASSMDTTNEKLFF.